One and the same sample provided the 21 T cell receptor beta chains below, sequenced in a study of cytomegalovirus exposure and HLA in healthy donors. The PCR ran on 60 Vbeta and 13 Jbeta primers. The protocol was immunoSEQ multiplex PCR, while the TCRdb copy is restricted to in-frame clones and leaves out a portion. The repertoire has just under 95,000 clones, under 80% of them found once; the top ten carry roughly 7.3%. Material for sequencing was PBMCs. These receptors came from a man in his forties or fifties in good health and CMV-seropositive.

The chain recombines TRBV6-5 with TRBJ1-5; no clear D. The CDR3 consists of 15 residues. Germline V gene lookup returns CDR1 MNHEY and CDR2 SVGAGI. Trimming cost V 5 bases and J 0 bases, with 11 bases left between them. DNA for the CDR3: TGTGCCAGCAGTACCACAGAGTATAGCAATCAGCCCCAGCATTTT. Protein: CASSTTEYSNQPQHF.

This clone came up once. Germline and junction disagree at one end, which may indicate a read error. The chain uses TRBV7-9 and TRBJ1-2; tentatively, D is TRBD1 (5 bases). Germline CDR1 and CDR2: SEHNR and FQNEAQ (reference sequence). CDR3 length equals 15 residues. Written as DNA, the CDR3 is TGTGCCAGCAGCTTCCAATCCAGGGCGGACTATGGCTACCCCTTC. It translates to CASSFQSRADYGYPF.

The V call is TRBV4-1, the J call TRBJ2-1; 8 positions match TRBD1. Losses at the gene ends were 2 bases for V and 5 bases for J; bases not matched to a gene: 5. Per germline, CDR1 MGHRA and CDR2 YSYEKL. This CDR3 comprises 15 residues. The CDR3 region is CASSQTPGQDNEQFF. In DNA, the CDR3 is TGCGCCAGCAGCCAAACACCGGGACAGGACAATGAGCAGTTCTTC.

This clone came up a few times. DNA of the CDR3: TGTGCCAGCAGCTGGAGCTCTGGGGCCAACGTCCTGACTTTC. This gives the protein CASSWSSGANVLTF. The chain is built from TRBV6-5 and TRBJ2-6; D ambiguous. Germline loops: CDR1 MNHEY, CDR2 SVGAGI. The CDR3 spans 14 residues. Trimming left V 6 bases short and J 0 bases short, with 6 bases between.

The rearrangement joins TRBV14 to TRBJ1-1, with no clear D. CDR1 and CDR2 from the germline V gene are SGHDN and FVKESK. The ends were cut back, 8 bases at V and 4 bases at J, with 11 bases in the middle. The CDR3 has 12 amino acids. The CDR3: CASRSHFTEAFF. DNA for the CDR3: TGTGCCAGCCGTAGCCACTTCACTGAAGCTTTCTTT. The complete variable domain, with remaining parts taken from reference TRBV14 and TRBJ1-1, reads EAGVTQFPSHSVIEKGQTVTLRCDPISGHDNLYWYRRVMGKEIKFLLHFVKESKQDESGMPNNRFLAERTGGTYSTLKVQPAELEDSGVYFCASRSHFTEAFFGQGTRLTVV.

In the case of this clone: A junction boundary mismatches the germline segment, possibly from a read error. This rearrangement joins TRBV6-5 to TRBJ1-6; 7 positions match TRBD1. From germline, CDR1 is MNHEY and CDR2 SVGAGI. The CDR3 loop spans 14 amino acids. Here the CDR3 reads CASRYRQGNSPLNF. The CDR3 region has the DNA TGTGCCAGCAGATATCGACAGGGAAATTCACCCCTCAACTTT.

The V gene is TRBV6-4, the J gene TRBJ2-7, with TRBD2 identical over 13 bases. The germline V gene has CDR1 MRHNA and CDR2 SNTAGT. V trimming: 6 bases; J trimming: 1 base; junction bases outside the gene matches: 15. The CDR3 loop spans 19 amino acids. The CDR3 bases are TGTGCCAGCAGGGACAGGGGGCTGACTAGCGGGGGGCCATCCTACGAGCAGTACTTC. This encodes CASRDRGLTSGGPSYEQYF.

The rearrangement links TRBV29-1 to TRBJ2-2, with D possibly matching TRBD2 (7 bases). V was pared by 6 bases and J by 0 bases, with 11 bases between. CDR3 length: 14 residues. Germline CDR1 reads SQVTM; CDR2 reads ANQGSEA. Here the CDR3 reads CSVGGTTNTGELFF. The CDR3 DNA follows: TGCAGCGTGGGAGGGACAACGAACACCGGGGAGCTGTTTTTT.

A few counts support this clone. V is TRBV28 and J is TRBJ2-5; TRBD1 might be the D (6 bases). Germline CDR1 reads MDHEN; CDR2 reads SYDVKM. Trimming stripped 4 bases from V and 3 bases from J, with 12 bases between. The CDR3 totals 14 residues. DNA for the CDR3: TGTGCCAGCAGTTCAGGACAGAGAGAAGAGACCCAGTACTTC. Translation gives CASSSGQREETQYF.

This chain joins TRBV6-5 and TRBJ2-5; perhaps TRBD1 as D (6 bases). Near its end, the DNA agrees better with TRBJ2-7, so the J call may be wrong. Germline loops: CDR1 MNHEY, CDR2 SVGAGI. The CDR3 spans 11 residues. CDR3 sequence (DNA): TGTGCCAGCAGACAGGGTTACGAGCAGTACTTC. This encodes CASRQGYEQYF.

The genes are TRBV7-2 and TRBJ1-1, with 7 bases matching TRBD1. V dropped 4 bases and J dropped 0; count of bases not matched to a gene: 8. The germline V gene has CDR1 SGHTA and CDR2 FQGNSA. The CDR3 consists of 16 residues. The CDR3 sequence is CASSSPQGRLNTEAFF. The CDR3 bases are TGTGCCAGCAGCTCCCCACAGGGGAGATTGAACACTGAAGCTTTCTTT.

The rearrangement links TRBV2 to TRBJ1-1; TRBD1 is a possible D gene (5 bases). CDR3 length equals 13 residues. CDR1 and CDR2 from the germline V gene are SNHLY and FYNNEI. Between the trimmed V and J ends, which lost 4 bases and 11 bases, there was a span of 17 bases. For the CDR3, the DNA is TGTGCCAGCAGTGGCCCTAGGGGTCGCGTGGCTTTCTTT. Translation gives CASSGPRGRVAFF.

The rearrangement joins TRBV5-1 to TRBJ1-2; 7 bases are shared with TRBD1. This CDR3 region has 14 residues. With 0 bases clipped from V and 4 bases from J, the junction kept 3 bases outside the gene matches. Germline CDR1 reads SGHRS; CDR2 reads YFSETQ. The CDR3 region is CASSLGQGAYGYTF. CDR3 coding DNA: TGCGCCAGCAGCTTGGGACAGGGCGCCTATGGCTACACCTTC.

The chain carries TRBV5-1 and TRBJ2-5, with D maybe TRBD2 (6 bases). The germline V and J ends were trimmed by 5 bases and 3 bases, with 14 bases remaining between them. CDR3 length: 14 amino acids. Germline CDR1 reads SGHRS; CDR2 reads YFSETQ. CDR3 loop: CASRPGGVKETQYF. CDR3 nucleotide sequence: TGCGCCAGCAGACCGGGCGGGGTCAAAGAGACCCAGTACTTC. The full variable domain, with the rest looked up from reference TRBV5-1 and TRBJ2-5, is KAGVTQTPRYLIKTRGQQVTLSCSPISGHRSVSWYQQTPGQGLQFLFEYFSETQRNKGNFPGRFSGRQFSNSRSEMNVSTLELGDSALYLCASRPGGVKETQYFGPGTRLLVL.

The gene calls are TRBV19 and TRBJ2-6; the D gene is possibly TRBD2 (5 bases). Germline values: CDR1 LNHDA, CDR2 SQIVND (reference sequence). Trimming removed 7 bases from V and 0 bases from J, with 10 bases in between. The CDR3 totals 15 residues. The DNA of the CDR3 is TGTGCCAGTATCGGGGTGGACTCTGGGGCCAACGTCCTGACTTTC. This codes for CASIGVDSGANVLTF. The full variable domain, with the rest looked up from reference TRBV19 and TRBJ2-6, is DGGITQSPKYLFRKEGQNVTLSCEQNLNHDAMYWYRQDPGQGLRLIYYSQIVNDFQKGDIAEGYSVSREKKESFPLTVTSAQKNPTAFYLCASIGVDSGANVLTFGAGSRLTVL.

The chain links TRBV15 to TRBJ2-2, with a tentative D call TRBD1 (6 bases). The CDR3 extends over 15 amino acids. Germline CDR1 LNHNV, CDR2 YYDKDF (reference sequence). V was pared by 2 bases and J by 7 bases, with 14 bases between. CDR3 in amino acids: CATSRRDTGRGELFF. Written as DNA, the CDR3 is TGTGCCACCAGCAGACGGGACACGGGACGCGGGGAGCTGTTTTTT.

A remark on this clone: The junction shows a germline mismatch at one end, possibly a read error. The V gene is TRBV5-1, the J gene TRBJ1-2, with TRBD1 as a possible D gene (6 bases). The CDR3 has 15 residues. Germline V gives CDR1 SGHRS, CDR2 YFSETQ. In DNA, the CDR3 is TGCGCCAGCAGCTTGGAACAGGGAATGTCGGATGGCTACCCCTTC. It encodes CASSLEQGMSDGYPF.

V and J are TRBV5-5 and TRBJ1-1; unclear D gene. The V end was cut by 2 bases, the J end by 1 base, with 12 bases between. This CDR3 contains 15 residues. Germline CDR1 SGHKS, CDR2 YYEKEE (reference sequence). CDR3 protein: CASSFQVGWNTEAFF. The CDR3 DNA is TGTGCCAGCAGCTTCCAGGTAGGCTGGAACACTGAAGCTTTCTTT.

The chain combines TRBV5-1 with TRBJ1-1; 7 nucleotides match TRBD1. V lost 4 bases to trimming and J lost 4 bases; unmatched junction nucleotides: 7. Germline-derived CDR1 and CDR2 are SGHRS and YFSETQ. The CDR3 has 14 residues. The CDR3 loop is CASSVTGVSTEAFF. The CDR3 DNA is TGCGCCAGCAGCGTAACAGGGGTTAGCACTGAAGCTTTCTTT.

The chain has TRBV28 and TRBJ1-4, with D uncertain. Trimming cost V 5 bases and J 8 bases, with 18 bases left between them. CDR3 length equals 15 residues. Germline-derived CDR1 and CDR2 are MDHEN and SYDVKM. For the CDR3, the DNA is TGTGCCAGCAGTCTTAATAGGGTGGGAGGCGAAAAACTGTTTTTT. Translation gives CASSLNRVGGEKLFF.

This rearrangement joins TRBV7-3 to TRBJ2-3, with 8 bases aligning to TRBD2. CDR1 is SGHTA and CDR2 is FQGTGA in the germline V gene. The junction had 5 bases not matched to a gene; V was cut back by 6 bases and J by 0 bases. CDR3 length equals 15 residues. CDR3 region: CASSLAGPSTDTQYF. As DNA, the CDR3 is TGTGCCAGCAGTTTAGCGGGGCCAAGCACAGATACGCAGTATTTT. The variable domain in full, completed from reference TRBV7-3 and TRBJ2-3, reads GAGVSQTPSNKVTEKGKYVELRCDPISGHTALYWYRQSLGQGPEFLIYFQGTGAADDSGLPNDRFFAVRPEGSVSTLKIQRTERGDSAVYLCASSLAGPSTDTQYFGPGTRLTVL.